The clone carrying this TCR beta chain was observed many times. Its antigen is not identified. TCR beta CDR3 sequences were amplified from RNA transcripts. TCR CDR3 regions were first amplified by RT-PCR with HTBI primers. TCRdb analysed the multiplex PCR reads with MiXCR anew, one entry per CDR3 protein. Among 500,000 to 650,000 distinct CDR3 sequences, 12% to 15% were seen once, and the ten largest hold around 14%. Source material for PBMCs was more than 9.5 ml fresh peripheral blood. This entry is derived from a study of T cells in Graves' hyperthyroidism and ophthalmopathy. Germline V gene lookup returns CDR1 DFQATT and CDR2 SNEGSKA (reference sequence). The CDR3 covers 13 residues. V lost 6 bases, J lost 5 bases, and 16 bases lay in between. The study, taken as a whole, reports: Ophthalmopathy was model-predicted a median approximately 6.4 months pre-onset.

The chain recombines TRBV20-1 with TRBJ2-5; D not certain. The clonotype was recovered from a middle-aged woman with Graves' hyperthyroidism. The sequenced material came from blood. In DNA form, the CDR3 reads TGCAGTGCCCCCGGGTTCTTAGGGGAGACCCAGTACTTC. It specifies CSAPGFLGETQYF.